The present TCR beta chain was sequenced within a study of T-cell reconstitution after alpha-beta-depleted transplantation in children. TCRbeta library preparation incorporated unique molecular identifiers. MiXCR, run by TCRdb on the PCR reads, gives a single entry per CDR3 protein. Among about 460,000 distinct CDR3 sequences listed, around 13% were seen once. This clonotype was observed a few times. After removal of 3 bases from V and 5 bases from J, the junction contained 8 bases not matched to a gene. There are 16 residues in the CDR3. Germline assignment: CDR1 SEHNR and CDR2 FQNEAQ (reference sequence).

The material was PBMCs from the stem cell graft donor, obtained from the stem cell graft. The V and J genes are TRBV7-9 and TRBJ2-5; 11 bases agree with TRBD2. The sequence derives from a human donor who donated a stem cell graft to a child with combined immunodeficiency. The CDR3 DNA reads TGTGCCAGCAGCTTGAGGCTAGCGGGGGGCCGGGAGACCCAGTACTTC. Its translation is CASSLRLAGGRETQYF.